Listed below are T cell receptor beta chains from one sample, sequenced in a study of OX40 agonist ivuxolimab in advanced cancers. Assay: immunoSEQ multiplex PCR; the TCRdb copy retains only in-frame clones and omits some. The sample records 55,000 to 85,000 clones, about 90% being singletons. Sequencing was performed on CD4+ or CD8+ T cells sorted from blood, taken in a trial of the OX40 agonist ivuxolimab. These receptors originate from an adult with an advanced solid tumor such as melanoma, head and neck, liver or kidney cancer. CDR3s include the opening cysteine and the closing phenylalanine or tryptophan. A D gene is named only where the DNA matches it firmly. A clone size is listed for some rows: how often the clone was seen (once, few, many), or a class if it is expanded.

d_gene: TRBD2; v_gene: TRBV7-2; len: 15; abundance: NA; j_gene: TRBJ2-7; CDR3nt: TGTGCCAGCAGCGAACCCGGACTAGCGGTATACGAGCAGTACTTC; CDR3aa: CASSEPGLAVYEQYF
d_gene: NA; v_gene: TRBV7-2; len: 16; abundance: NA; j_gene: TRBJ2-7; CDR3nt: TGTGCCAGCAGCTTAGGGTCGCTGGTGATCCCCTACGAGCAGTACTTC; CDR3aa: CASSLGSLVIPYEQYF
d_gene: NA; v_gene: TRBV6-1; len: 15; abundance: NA; j_gene: TRBJ1-5; CDR3nt: TGTGCCAGCAGTGAAAACCGTCTTCTGGGTCAGCCCCAGCATTTT; CDR3aa: CASSENRLLGQPQHF
d_gene: TRBD1; v_gene: TRBV29-1; len: 13; abundance: NA; j_gene: TRBJ1-2; CDR3nt: TGCAGCGCCAGGACAGGACAAAACTATGGCTACACCTTC; CDR3aa: CSARTGQNYGYTF
d_gene: NA; v_gene: TRBV29-1; len: 13; abundance: NA; j_gene: TRBJ1-5; CDR3nt: TGCAGCGTTGTGACAGATAGCAATCAGCCCCAGCATTTT; CDR3aa: CSVVTDSNQPQHF
d_gene: NA; v_gene: TRBV6-6; len: 13; abundance: NA; j_gene: TRBJ1-5; CDR3nt: TGTGCCAGCAGATCAGGGGAAGATCAGCCCCAGCATTTT; CDR3aa: CASRSGEDQPQHF
d_gene: NA; v_gene: TRBV5-1; len: 16; abundance: once; j_gene: TRBJ2-6; CDR3nt: TGCGCCAGCAGCCTGACTAGACTCTCTGGGGCCAACGTCCTGACTTTC; CDR3aa: CASSLTRLSGANVLTF
d_gene: NA; v_gene: TRBV10-3; len: 13; abundance: NA; j_gene: TRBJ1-2; CDR3nt: TGTGCCATCAGGGGACACGCTGACTATGGCTACACCTTC; CDR3aa: CAIRGHADYGYTF
d_gene: TRBD2; v_gene: TRBV6-5; len: 15; abundance: NA; j_gene: TRBJ2-1; CDR3nt: TGTGCCAGCAGTTATGGGACTAGCGAGTACAATGAGCAGTTCTTC; CDR3aa: CASSYGTSEYNEQFF
d_gene: NA; v_gene: TRBV5-1; len: 15; abundance: NA; j_gene: TRBJ2-5; CDR3nt: TGCGCCAGCAGCTTGGCGGGCACCCAAGGAGAGACCCAGTACTTC; CDR3aa: CASSLAGTQGETQYF
d_gene: NA; v_gene: TRBV10-3; len: 13; abundance: few; j_gene: TRBJ2-7; CDR3nt: TGTGCCATCAGTGAGGAGATCGGCTACGAGCAGTACTTC; CDR3aa: CAISEEIGYEQYF